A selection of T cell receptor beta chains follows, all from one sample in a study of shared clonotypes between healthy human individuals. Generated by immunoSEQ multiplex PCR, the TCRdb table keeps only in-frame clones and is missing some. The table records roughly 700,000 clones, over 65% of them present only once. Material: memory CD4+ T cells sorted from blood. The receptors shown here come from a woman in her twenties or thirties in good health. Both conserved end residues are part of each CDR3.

CDR3: CASSSTGENTEAFF
length: 14
V: TRBV18

CDR3: CASSPMGENYGYTF
length: 14
V: TRBV18

CDR3: CASSLAVRDTIYF
length: 13
V: TRBV5-1

CDR3: CASSPSGQPQHEQYF
length: 15
V: TRBV5-1

CDR3: CSARWGRELFF
length: 11
V: TRBV20-1

CDR3: CASSFTSGSYNEQFF
length: 15
V: TRBV5-1

CDR3: CASSLMSGSGANVLTF
length: 16
V: TRBV27

CDR3: CASSRLAGYNEQFF
length: 14
V: TRBV5-6

CDR3: CASSSPGQGHNEQFF
length: 15
V: TRBV5-4

CDR3: CATSRPGQGATQYF
length: 14
V: TRBV15

CDR3: CASSAPGGANTEAFF
length: 15
V: TRBV28

CDR3: CASSLRTGDEQFF
length: 13
V: TRBV7-2

CDR3: CASSLAGGPSRYEQYF
length: 16
V: TRBV7-2

CDR3: CASSPWTFLSYEQYF
length: 15
V: TRBV27

CDR3: CSALVAGRGEQFF
length: 13
V: TRBV29-1

CDR3: CASSTQQETQYF
length: 12
V: TRBV19

CDR3: CASTSTVQPQETQYF
length: 15
V: TRBV25-1

CDR3: CASSDQRSNYEQYF
length: 14
V: TRBV25-1

CDR3: CASSLGTSGETLRNEQFF
length: 18
V: TRBV7-3

CDR3: CASSDSVQQAYNEQFF
length: 16
V: TRBV6-4

CDR3: CASSFQVGGTETQYF
length: 15
V: TRBV11-2

CDR3: CASSDAGATGKLFF
length: 14
V: TRBV25-1

CDR3: CASSTRTSGNTGELFF
length: 16
V: TRBV5-1

CDR3: CASSFQGLNTEAFF
length: 14
V: TRBV28

CDR3: CASSGRTGGYEQYF
length: 14
V: TRBV25-1

CDR3: CSVDRGLYQETQYF
length: 14
V: TRBV29-1

CDR3: CASRVGGQFKNEQFF
length: 15
V: TRBV10-2